Presented here are 3 T cell receptor beta chains from one specimen sequenced in a study of memory CD4+ T cells and cytomegalovirus serostatus. Single viable CD3+CD4+CD8-CD45RO+ cells were sorted as the memory CD4+ T cells. TCRdb's table, derived via immunoSEQ multiplex PCR, lists solely in-frame clones and lacks some. The repertoire holds some 67,000 clones, with roughly 76% as singletons. Sequences were obtained from memory CD4+ T cells from blood. The source of these receptors is an adult in good health and CMV-seropositive.

V is TRBV5-4 and J is TRBJ2-6, with D possibly matching TRBD1 (6 bases). The CDR3 is made up of 18 amino acids. Trimming removed 4 bases at V and 3 bases at J, with 20 bases between. Per the germline V gene, CDR1 is SGHNT and CDR2 is YYREEE (reference sequence). CDR3 sequence: CASSPHALTGLGANVLTF. The CDR3 DNA is TGTGCCAGCAGCCCTCACGCGTTGACAGGTCTTGGGGCCAACGTCCTGACTTTC.

This clone was seen more than once but under ten times. This rearrangement joins TRBV20-1 to TRBJ1-1, with D tentatively TRBD1 (6 bases). There are 11 residues in the CDR3. The germline CDR1 and CDR2 sequences are DFQATT and SNEGSKA (reference sequence). CDR3 region: CRLRGGGLAFF. CDR3 nucleotide sequence: TGCAGGCTCAGAGGGGGGGGCTTAGCTTTCTTT.

The chain links TRBV28 to TRBJ2-7; D is unresolved. The V end lost 4 bases, the J end lost 2 bases, and 9 bases lay between the germline ends. The CDR3 consists of 13 residues. CDR1 MDHEN and CDR2 SYDVKM come from the germline V gene. DNA for the CDR3: TGTGCCAGCAGTTCAGGTTTAACCTACGAGCAGTACTTC. The encoded protein is CASSSGLTYEQYF. The entire variable domain, with the rest obtained from reference TRBV28 and TRBJ2-7, is as follows: DVKVTQSSRYLVKRTGEKVFLECVQDMDHENMFWYRQDPGLGLRLIYFSYDVKMKEKGDIPEGYSVSREKKERFSLILESASTNQTSMYLCASSSGLTYEQYFGPGTRLTVT.